The 8 T cell receptor beta chains reported below all come from one sample, sequenced in a study of blood T cell repertoires in COVID-19. The assay was immunoSEQ multiplex PCR, and TCRdb's table has in-frame clones only and misses some. The table includes roughly 240,000 clones, about 89% detected once. Sequences were obtained from peripheral blood. These receptors were obtained from a woman aged 60-70 years who had recovered from COVID-19.

The gene calls are TRBV6-2 or TRBV6-3 and TRBJ2-2, with D uncertain. The CDR3 totals 16 residues. Germline V CDR1 and CDR2: MNHEY, SVGEGT. The V and J ends lost 1 base and 1 base respectively, with 10 bases between them. The CDR3 is CASSYWLGRNTGELFF. The CDR3 nucleotides read TGTGCCAGCAGTTACTGGCTAGGCAGGAACACCGGGGAGCTGTTTTTT.

The J gene is TRBJ2-1, the V gene TRBV5-6, with 11 bases lining up with TRBD2. Germline V gene sequence: CDR1 SGHDT, CDR2 YYEEEE. The CDR3 contains 16 residues. The trim removed 4 bases at V and 4 bases at J, leaving 7 bases unmatched. The CDR3 bases are TGTGCCAGCAGCACCAGACTAGCGGGGTTTTACAATGAGCAGTTCTTC. It specifies CASSTRLAGFYNEQFF.

This clone appeared a single time. One junction end does not reproduce the germline sequence, and a read error may be involved. The gene calls are TRBV7-7 and TRBJ2-5; 8 bases are shared with TRBD2. The CDR3 consists of 16 residues. From germline, CDR1 is SSHAT and CDR2 FNYEAQ (reference sequence). The CDR3 protein is CASSFVTGGAGETQYF. The CDR3 DNA is TGTGCTAGCAGCTTCGTGACCGGGGGGGCCGGGGAGACCCAGTACTTC.

V and J are TRBV2 and TRBJ1-2; TRBD1 matches at 8 bases. Germline-derived CDR1 and CDR2 are SNHLY and FYNNEI. CDR3 length: 15 amino acids. V was clipped by 6 bases and J by 7 bases; unmatched bases: 13. In nucleotides, the CDR3 is TGTGCCAGCAGCGGAACGACAGGGGCGCCTCTTGGCTACACCTTC. This gives the protein CASSGTTGAPLGYTF.

J is TRBJ1-2 and V is TRBV5-4; TRBD1 agrees at 10 bases. V lost 4 bases, J lost 5 bases, and 5 bases stayed unmatched. This CDR3 contains 14 residues. In germline, CDR1 is SGHNT, CDR2 YYREEE (reference sequence). In DNA, the CDR3 is TGTGCCAGCAGCCGGGACAGGGGAGGATATGGCTACACCTTC. Its translation: CASSRDRGGYGYTF.

V usage is TRBV29-1 and J usage is TRBJ1-5; 10 nucleotides match TRBD1. V lost 7 bases, J lost 6 bases, and 6 bases stayed unmatched. CDR1 is SQVTM and CDR2 is ANQGSEA in the germline V gene. This CDR3 region has 13 residues. CDR3 coding DNA: TGCAGCGCCAGGGACAGGGGTGGTCAGCCCCAGCATTTT. Protein product: CSARDRGGQPQHF.

This chain joins TRBV28 and TRBJ1-1; 8 bases agree with TRBD1. V lost 6 bases to trimming and J lost 3 bases; unmatched junction nucleotides: 3. Germline V gene lookup returns CDR1 MDHEN and CDR2 SYDVKM. CDR3 size: 13 residues. The CDR3: CASRTGADTEAFF. CDR3 nucleotides: TGTGCCAGCAGGACAGGGGCGGACACTGAAGCTTTCTTT.

J is TRBJ2-1 and V is TRBV6-8, with TRBD2 as a possible D gene (5 bases). Germline V gene data show CDR1 as MNHGY and CDR2 as SAAAGT. Trimming removed 2 bases at V and 0 bases at J, with 8 bases between. The CDR3 has 15 residues. The CDR3 DNA reads as TGTGCCAGCAGTTACAGTAGCGACTCCTACAATGAGCAGTTCTTC. Residues: CASSYSSDSYNEQFF.